This T cell receptor beta chain comes out of a study of CD4+ T cells in melanoma. General study findings and limits: CD8+ T cell, macrophage and B cell function reportedly correlated with neoantigen-specific CD4+ T cells. Neoantigen-specific CD4+ T cells in melanoma reportedly had diverse differentiation states.

Profiled with immunoSEQ multiplex PCR; TCRdb holds only in-frame clones, not every one. The sample yields several thousand clones, under 75% seen once. Note on this clone: As yet, its antigen is unknown.

The CDR3 has 15 residues. Germline CDR1 MNHNS, CDR2 SASEGT. Trimming removed 1 base from V and 2 bases from J, with 9 bases in between. Sequencing was done on a sample of cells from a culture (not recorded whether cultured in vitro). The TCR originated in a human donor with melanoma. This sequence joins TRBV6-1 and TRBJ2-1; maybe TRBD2 (5 bases). CDR3 DNA: TGTGCCAGCAGTGAAGATCCCGGGACCTACAATGAGCAGTTCTTC. The encoded protein is CASSEDPGTYNEQFF.